These 7 T cell receptor beta chains share one sample of origin, sequenced in a study of PD-1 blockade in classical Hodgkin lymphoma. The method was immunoSEQ multiplex PCR; TCRdb's version includes in-frame clones alone and lacks a portion of them. This sample yields 30,000 to 40,000 clones, of which around 90% are seen a single time; about 0.21% belongs to the top ten. Relapses following autologous stem cell transplantation were seen in all patients, with brentuximab vedotin exposure varying. Magnetic negative selection was used to purify CD4+ T cells from thawed PBMCs. The sequenced sample was CD4+ T cells from blood, obtained at baseline. The receptors come from a human donor with classical Hodgkin lymphoma.

This clone was picked up a small number of times. CDR3 DNA sequence: TGTGCCAGCAGTGAGAGGCAGGGTGGTGGCTACACCTTC. The encoded protein is CASSERQGGGYTF. This rearrangement joins TRBV25-1 to TRBJ1-2, with D perhaps matching TRBD1 (5 bases). The CDR3 loop spans 13 amino acids. Trimming removed 3 bases at V and 7 bases at J, with 12 bases between. Per germline, CDR1 MGHDK and CDR2 SYGVNS.

The genes are TRBV4-1 and TRBJ1-3, with 11 bases identical to TRBD1. The CDR3 contains 17 residues. CDR1 and CDR2 from the germline V gene are MGHRA and YSYEKL. V dropped 3 bases and J dropped 1; count of bases not matched to a gene: 5. In DNA, the CDR3 is TGCGCCAGCAGCCAGTATGGGACAGGGGGTTCTGGAAACACCATATATTTT. Residues: CASSQYGTGGSGNTIYF.

The rearrangement uses TRBV25-1 and TRBJ2-3; D gene unclear. Germline V gene sequence: CDR1 MGHDK, CDR2 SYGVNS. This CDR3 spans 14 amino acids. V lost 11 bases, J lost 0 bases, and 15 bases lay in between. In DNA form, the CDR3 reads TGTGCCGGGCGGAGCGAGAGTAGCACAGATACGCAGTATTTT. This codes for CAGRSESSTDTQYF.

V gene TRBV12-5 combines with J gene TRBJ2-1; D is possibly TRBD1 (5 bases). Trimming stripped 2 bases from V and 5 bases from J, with 13 bases between. CDR3 length equals 15 residues. Per germline, CDR1 LGHNT and CDR2 FRNRAP. CDR3 sequence: CASGLQGGVHNEQFF. The CDR3 nucleotides are TGTGCTAGTGGTTTGCAGGGTGGGGTGCACAATGAGCAGTTCTTC.

The chain links TRBV7-2 to TRBJ2-5; the D is unclear. Germline CDR1 reads SGHTA; CDR2 reads FQGNSA. V dropped 5 bases and J dropped 5 bases, with 6 bases sitting between them. The CDR3 sequence is 11 residues long. The CDR3 protein is CASSRSETQYF. Here the CDR3 DNA reads TGTGCCAGCAGCCGGAGCGAGACCCAGTACTTC.

The chain joins TRBV6-9 to TRBJ1-1; D remains ambiguous. Germline V gene data show CDR1 as MNHGY and CDR2 as SVAAGI. The CDR3 is 17 residues long. The germline V and J ends were trimmed by 4 bases and 8 bases, with 26 bases remaining between them. Here the CDR3 reads CASSWRVLRAGGAEAFF. The CDR3 DNA reads as TGTGCCAGCAGTTGGAGGGTGCTGCGGGCGGGCGGAGCGGAAGCTTTCTTT.

Turning to this clone: A junction end diverges from the germline sequence, so it may reflect a read error. The V call is TRBV5-4, the J call TRBJ2-7, with 7 bases fitting TRBD2. There are 16 residues in the CDR3. Germline CDR1 reads SGHNT; CDR2 reads YYREEE (reference sequence). This CDR3 is CASGLGGGAGLYEQYF. In nucleotides, the CDR3 is TGTGCCAGCGGCTTAGGAGGTGGAGCGGGGCTATACGAGCAGTACTTC.